Listed below are T cell receptor beta chains from one sample, sequenced in a study of T cell responses to AZD1222 COVID-19 vaccine. Repertoires were generated with immunoSEQ multiplex PCR, while TCRdb's copy carries only in-frame clones and drops some. The sample lists about 99,000 clones; roughly 86% were seen once. Material: peripheral blood, obtained 28 days after the second dose of the MenACWY control vaccine. These receptors were obtained from an adult who received the MenACWY meningococcal vaccine as a control. The CDR3 runs from the conserved cysteine through the conserved F or W. D genes are given only for firm matches. Not all rows give a size; the values are once, few, many and, for expanded clones, a class.

CDR3aa | CDR3nt | j_gene | abundance | v_gene | len | d_gene
CASSPPEGPADTQYF | TGTGCCAGCTCACCACCCGAGGGGCCTGCAGATACGCAGTATTTT | TRBJ2-3 | NA | TRBV18 | 15 | NA
CASTKGPGTRNQPQHF | TGTGCCAGTACCAAGGGTCCCGGGACCCGCAATCAGCCCCAGCATTTT | TRBJ1-5 | NA | TRBV19 | 16 | NA
CASSLTGDQYEQYF | TGTGCCAGCAGCTTGACAGGGGATCAATACGAGCAGTACTTC | TRBJ2-7 | NA | TRBV5-4 | 14 | TRBD1
CASSLPGLAHETQYF | TGTGCCAGCTCACTACCGGGACTAGCCCACGAGACCCAGTACTTC | TRBJ2-5 | once | TRBV18 | 15 | TRBD2
CASSKPGALSYEQYF | TGTGCCAGCAGCAAGCCCGGGGCACTATCCTACGAGCAGTACTTC | TRBJ2-7 | NA | TRBV28 | 15 | NA
CSASDPYEQYF | TGCAGTGCTAGTGATCCCTACGAGCAGTACTTC | TRBJ2-7 | NA | TRBV20-1 | 11 | NA
CASSLTAADGYTF | TGTGCCAGCAGCTTAACGGCGGCCGATGGCTACACCTTC | TRBJ1-2 | NA | TRBV7-3 | 13 | NA
CASSLEPSGPRELFF | TGTGCCAGCAGCTTAGAGCCCTCAGGACCCAGGGAGCTGTTTTTT | TRBJ2-2 | NA | TRBV11-2 | 15 | NA
CASSLRAGTDTQYF | TGTGCCAGCAGCTTAAGGGCAGGGACAGATACGCAGTATTTT | TRBJ2-3 | NA | TRBV7-3 | 14 | NA
CASSPAILDTDTQYF | TGTGCCAGCAGCCCCGCCATCCTTGACACAGATACGCAGTATTTT | TRBJ2-3 | NA | TRBV9 | 15 | NA
CASSARQGDGELFF | TGTGCCAGCAGTGCCAGACAGGGGGACGGGGAGCTGTTTTTT | TRBJ2-2 | NA | TRBV6-4 | 14 | TRBD1
CAVNPAVGQGNQPQHF | TGTGCCGTCAATCCCGCCGTGGGACAGGGGAATCAGCCCCAGCATTTT | TRBJ1-5 | NA | TRBV28 | 16 | TRBD1
CAWSGQGVFQPQHF | TGTGCCTGGAGTGGGCAGGGGGTGTTTCAGCCCCAGCATTTT | TRBJ1-5 | NA | TRBV30 | 14 | TRBD1
CASSLAGRGRADTQYF | TGTGCCAGCAGCTTAGCTGGCAGGGGGCGTGCAGATACGCAGTATTTT | TRBJ2-3 | NA | TRBV7-2 | 16 | TRBD1
CASSRWGAGGNTDTQYF | TGTGCCAGCAGCCGGTGGGGAGCGGGGGGCAACACAGATACGCAGTATTTT | TRBJ2-3 | once | TRBV7-9 | 17 | TRBD2
CASSLNRVATNEKLFF | TGTGCCAGCAGCCTGAACAGGGTAGCAACTAATGAAAAACTGTTTTTT | TRBJ1-4 | NA | TRBV7-9 | 16 | NA
CSARDRGGGSFYGYTF | TGCAGCGCTCGTGACAGGGGAGGAGGGTCCTTCTATGGCTACACCTTC | TRBJ1-2 | NA | TRBV20-1 | 16 | TRBD1
CASSQQTGSNQPQHF | TGCGCCAGCAGCCAACAGACAGGATCAAATCAGCCCCAGCATTTT | TRBJ1-5 | NA | TRBV4-3 | 15 | NA
CASSSANRGSYEQYF | TGTGCCAGCAGTTCAGCAAACAGGGGCTCCTACGAGCAGTACTTC | TRBJ2-7 | few | TRBV25-1 | 15 | TRBD1
CSVIPGPGGTYNEQFF | TGCAGCGTTATTCCGGGCCCCGGGGGCACCTACAATGAGCAGTTCTTC | TRBJ2-1 | NA | TRBV29-1 | 16 | NA
CASGLGVGSGYEQYF | TGTGCTAGTGGCCTTGGGGTAGGGAGTGGCTACGAGCAGTACTTC | TRBJ2-7 | NA | TRBV12-5 | 15 | NA
CAWSVVFEGYEQYF | TGTGCCTGGAGTGTGGTCTTCGAGGGGTACGAGCAGTACTTC | TRBJ2-7 | NA | TRBV30 | 14 | NA
CASSQTKGGDGRGYTF | TGTGCCAGCAGCCAAACCAAGGGTGGGGATGGGCGTGGCTACACCTTC | TRBJ1-2 | once | TRBV4-2 | 16 | NA
CASSRDRGSNQPQHF | TGTGCCAGCTCACGGGACAGGGGGAGCAATCAGCCCCAGCATTTT | TRBJ1-5 | NA | TRBV18 | 15 | TRBD1
CASSGRSGNTEAFF | TGTGCCAGCAGTGGAAGAAGTGGGAACACTGAAGCTTTCTTT | TRBJ1-1 | NA | TRBV2 | 14 | NA
CASSLEAGPPYERQYF | TGTGCCAGCAGCTTAGAGGCGGGCCCTCCCTACGAGCGGCAGTACTTC | TRBJ2-7 | few | TRBV7-6 | 16 | NA
CASSQDETSLTYNEQFF | TGTGCCAGCAGCCAAGATGAGACTAGCCTAACCTACAATGAGCAGTTCTTC | TRBJ2-1 | once | TRBV3-1/TRBV3-2 | 17 | TRBD2
CASSREANTGELFF | TGTGCCAGCAGTCGGGAGGCGAACACCGGGGAGCTGTTTTTT | TRBJ2-2 | NA | TRBV6-4 | 14 | TRBD2
CASSAPGGPKATQYF | TGTGCCAGCAGCGCACCGGGGGGGCCTAAAGCGACCCAGTACTTC | TRBJ2-5 | NA | TRBV5-4 | 15 | TRBD2
CASSVGTASGNTIYF | TGTGCCAGCAGCGTAGGAACAGCCTCTGGAAACACCATATATTTT | TRBJ1-3 | NA | TRBV9 | 15 | NA
CASRATGFTEAFF | TGTGCCAGCAGAGCTACAGGGTTTACTGAAGCTTTCTTT | TRBJ1-1 | NA | TRBV12-3/TRBV12-4 | 13 | NA
CASSEPGGAGINIQYF | TGTGCCAGCAGTGAACCCGGAGGAGCGGGGATAAACATTCAGTACTTC | TRBJ2-4 | NA | TRBV2 | 16 | TRBD2
CAIGLAGSNEQFF | TGTGCCATCGGACTAGCGGGGTCCAATGAGCAGTTCTTC | TRBJ2-1 | NA | TRBV10-3 | 13 | TRBD2
CASSFGGGQETQYF | TGTGCCAGCAGCTTCGGAGGGGGTCAAGAGACCCAGTACTTC | TRBJ2-5 | NA | TRBV7-9 | 14 | NA
CASSPLLTLKETQYF | TGTGCCAGCAGTCCTCTCTTGACACTTAAAGAGACCCAGTACTTC | TRBJ2-5 | NA | TRBV28 | 15 | NA
CASSFRQGRNSPLHF | TGTGCCAGCAGCTTTCGACAGGGGAGGAATTCACCCCTCCACTTT | TRBJ1-6 | NA | TRBV5-6 | 15 | TRBD1
CASSSGQGRRAFF | TGTGCCAGCAGCTCCGGACAGGGGCGTCGAGCTTTCTTT | TRBJ1-1 | NA | TRBV28 | 13 | TRBD1
CASSLGFSNEAFF | TGCGCCAGCAGCTTGGGTTTTAGTAATGAAGCTTTCTTT | TRBJ1-1 | NA | TRBV5-1 | 13 | NA
CASSLVAGQTYGYTF | TGTGCCAGCAGCTTAGTCGCGGGACAAACCTATGGCTACACCTTC | TRBJ1-2 | NA | TRBV11-1 | 15 | NA
CAISESPPGTGGRETQYF | TGTGCCATCAGTGAGTCCCCCCCCGGGACAGGGGGCCGAGAGACCCAGTACTTC | TRBJ2-5 | NA | TRBV10-3 | 18 | TRBD1
CASSPFRGRGDTEAFF | TGTGCCAGCTCACCATTCAGGGGGCGAGGGGACACTGAAGCTTTCTTT | TRBJ1-1 | NA | TRBV18 | 16 | TRBD1